These 15 T cell receptor beta chains originate from one sample sequenced in a study of identical twins. Each CDR3 protein gets one entry after TCRdb re-called the 5' RACE reads with MiXCR. This table has just over 450,000 distinct CDR3 sequences, 13% to 15% appearing once. The same sample was also studied in work on yellow fever vaccine responses in identical twins.

Sequenced sample: CD4+ T cells sorted from blood. The receptor source for this set is a woman between 18 and 29 years old in good health.

This clonotype was seen many times. V is TRBV7-9 and J is TRBJ2-7; D unclear. Germline-derived CDR1 and CDR2 are SEHNR and FQNEAQ (reference sequence). The CDR3 loop spans 14 amino acids. V was trimmed by 3 bases and J by 3 bases, leaving 12 bases between them. The CDR3 loop reads CASSFSSGNYEQYF. The CDR3 DNA sequence: TGTGCCAGCAGCTTTTCATCAGGTAACTACGAGCAGTACTTC.

The chain carries TRBV4-2 and TRBJ2-2, with TRBD2 matching 14 bases. With 0 bases clipped from V and 6 bases from J, the junction kept 12 bases outside the gene matches. Per the germline V gene, CDR1 is LGHNA and CDR2 is YNFKEQ. The CDR3 covers 20 residues. CDR3 region: CASSQEGDWPGLAGAGELFF. The CDR3 DNA is TGTGCCAGCAGCCAAGAAGGGGACTGGCCGGGACTAGCGGGGGCCGGGGAGCTGTTTTTT.

The rearrangement links TRBV29-1 to TRBJ2-5; D is possibly TRBD2 (7 bases). The CDR3 runs to 13 residues. Looked up from germline, CDR1 is SQVTM and CDR2 is ANQGSEA. Trimming left V 6 bases short and J 4 bases short, with 15 bases between. CDR3 sequence (DNA): TGCAGCGTGCGGGGGCCTCTCCTAGAGACCCAGTACTTC. Translated, it gives CSVRGPLLETQYF.

In this sample, this clonotype turned up a few times. The V and J genes are TRBV7-2 and TRBJ2-2, with 8 bases identical to TRBD2. After removal of 5 bases from V and 4 bases from J, the junction contained 6 bases not matched to a gene. The CDR3 spans 15 residues. Germline lookup yields CDR1 SGHTA and CDR2 FQGNSA. CDR3 DNA sequence: TGTGCCAGCAGCCGCAGCGGGGGTCTCACCGGGGAGCTGTTTTTT. Translating gives CASSRSGGLTGELFF.

The rearrangement links TRBV7-2 to TRBJ2-7, with 7 bases aligning to TRBD1. The CDR3 loop spans 17 amino acids. V lost 2 bases, J lost 6 bases, and 16 bases stayed unmatched. The germline V gene has CDR1 SGHTA and CDR2 FQGNSA. CDR3 sequence: CASSLPRTGTARSEQYF. CDR3 coding DNA: TGTGCCAGCAGCTTACCCAGAACCGGGACAGCCCGTTCCGAGCAGTACTTC.

The V gene is TRBV28, the J gene TRBJ2-5; perhaps TRBD1 as D (6 bases). The germline V gene encodes CDR1 MDHEN and CDR2 SYDVKM. The CDR3 loop spans 15 amino acids. The V end was cut by 3 bases, the J end by 4 bases, with 15 bases between. The CDR3 loop is CASSFPRTGSETQYF. The DNA of the CDR3 is TGTGCCAGCAGTTTTCCTCGAACAGGGTCAGAGACCCAGTACTTC.

This clonotype was counted between two and nine times. The chain recombines TRBV20-1 with TRBJ2-7; TRBD1 aligns across 10 bases. With V trimmed by 4 bases and J by 4 bases, 7 bases remained unmatched. CDR1 is DFQATT, CDR2 SNEGSKA, per germline (reference sequence). The CDR3 contains 14 residues. In nucleotides, the CDR3 is TGCAGTGCTAACCGGGACAGGGGAATTTACGAGCAGTACTTC. It specifies CSANRDRGIYEQYF.

The chain joins TRBV4-3 to TRBJ2-5; the match to TRBD2 covers 7 bases. CDR1 is LGHNA and CDR2 is YSLEER in the germline V gene. J was trimmed by 4 bases and V by 4 bases; bases with no gene match: 9. The CDR3 runs to 15 residues. This CDR3 is CASSPSGGSGETQYF. In DNA form, the CDR3 reads TGCGCCAGCAGCCCATCGGGGGGATCCGGAGAGACCCAGTACTTC.

This clonotype was seen at least ten times. The chain's CDR3 is CASSQRSEAFF. The DNA of the CDR3 is TGTGCCAGCAGCCAAAGATCTGAAGCTTTCTTT. The chain links TRBV3-1 to TRBJ1-1; no clear D. There are 11 residues in the CDR3. Germline V gene data show CDR1 as LGHDT and CDR2 as YNNKEL (reference sequence). Trimming removed 2 bases from V and 6 bases from J, with 4 bases in between.

In this sample, this clonotype turned up a few times. The chain joins TRBV7-2 to TRBJ2-5; D unresolved. The ends were cut back, 0 bases at V and 1 base at J, with 9 bases in the middle. Germline CDR1 SGHTA, CDR2 FQGNSA. The CDR3 runs to 15 residues. CDR3 residues: CASSLASFAQETQYF. The CDR3 coding sequence is TGTGCCAGCAGCTTAGCGAGTTTTGCCCAAGAGACCCAGTACTTC.

CDR3 region: CASSLGAHSYEQYF. CDR3 nucleotides: TGTGCCAGCAGCTTAGGGGCTCACTCCTACGAGCAGTACTTC. The rearrangement links TRBV7-6 to TRBJ2-7; D not certain. The V and J ends lost 1 base and 0 bases respectively, with 7 bases between them. The CDR3 has 14 residues. CDR1 and CDR2 (germline): SGHVS, FNYEAQ. The whole variable domain, filled in from reference TRBV7-6 and TRBJ2-7, reads GAGVSQSPRYKVTKRGQDVALRCDPISGHVSLYWYRQALGQGPEFLTYFNYEAQQDKSGLPNDRFSAERPEGSISTLTIQRTEQRDSAMYRCASSLGAHSYEQYFGPGTRLTVT.

The V call is TRBV3-1, the J call TRBJ2-1; possibly TRBD1 or TRBD2 for D (5 bases each). CDR3 length equals 15 residues. The germline V gene encodes CDR1 LGHDT and CDR2 YNNKEL (reference sequence). The V end lost 1 base, the J end lost 3 bases, and 10 bases lay between the germline ends. The CDR3 DNA reads as TGTGCCAGCAGCCAAGCCTTTGGGGGCTACAATGAGCAGTTCTTC. Protein sequence: CASSQAFGGYNEQFF.

V gene TRBV4-3 combines with J gene TRBJ2-7; 11 bases align to TRBD2. Losses at the gene ends were 0 bases for V and 2 bases for J; bases not matched to a gene: 3. The CDR3 is made up of 16 amino acids. Germline V gene data show CDR1 as LGHNA and CDR2 as YSLEER. CDR3: CASSQEGTSGAYEQYF. The CDR3 DNA reads TGCGCCAGCAGCCAAGAAGGGACTAGCGGCGCCTACGAGCAGTACTTC.

There are many counts of this clonotype. J is TRBJ1-5 and V is TRBV12-3 or TRBV12-4; D gene ambiguous. Trimming took 6 bases from V and 6 from J, leaving 15 bases between them. The CDR3 length is 14 residues. This CDR3 is CASRFTAVGQPQHF. In DNA form, the CDR3 reads TGTGCCAGCAGATTTACAGCGGTGGGTCAGCCCCAGCATTTT.

This clonotype was seen many times. This chain uses TRBV29-1 with TRBJ1-1; D remains unclear. The germline CDR1 and CDR2 sequences are SQVTM and ANQGSEA. There are 12 residues in the CDR3. The V and J ends lost 4 bases and 1 base respectively, with 7 bases between them. This chain's CDR3 is CSVGRGNTEAFF. The CDR3, as DNA: TGCAGCGTTGGTCGGGGGAACACTGAAGCTTTCTTT.